This entry is about one T cell receptor beta chain. Its antigen remains unknown. V lost 0 bases and J lost 10; bases outside the gene matches: 1. The germline V gene encodes CDR1 SGDLS and CDR2 YYNGEE. CDR3 size: 12 residues. Each sample yielded approximately 92,000 assayed TCR templates. Method: immunoSEQ multiplex PCR; TCRdb's copy keeps in-frame clones and lacks some. The repertoire includes 70,000 to 95,000 clones, approximately 90% of them detected once, and roughly 14% sits in the top ten. This sample is drawn from a study of siplizumab effects on memory and regulatory T cells. General study points: Alloreactive sequences from unstimulated CD4+ memory cells fell significantly with siplizumab. Both greater diversity than memory cells and a major contribution to the alloresponse seemed to characterize naive T cells.

What was sequenced was CD4+ T cells sorted from blood. This clonotype was obtained from a human donor in good health. J is TRBJ2-3 and V is TRBV9; TRBD2 aligns across 8 bases. Here the CDR3 DNA reads TGTGCCAGCAGCGTAGAGCGGGAGTCGCAGTATTTT. Residues: CASSVERESQYF.